This T cell receptor beta chain was identified in a study of vaccination effects on CD4 cells after COVID-19. Study outcomes and limitations: Just 1 of 255 vaccine-induced clones in healthy recipients was cross-reactive. Late post-vaccination, clones induced by infection and those induced by vaccine underwent marked clonal contraction.

Turning to this clone: No antigen is known for it.

Before any sequencing was done, the ViraFEST assay used viral peptide pools to expand antigen-specific CD4+ T cells. Culture proceeded for approximately 9 days, and CD4+ T cells were then isolated. On both days 3 and 7, half of the culture medium was replaced with IL-2 medium. Some clones are missing from TCRdb's copy, which holds only in-frame ones; the method was immunoSEQ multiplex PCR. The repertoire has some 15,000 clones, less than 85% of them found once; the top ten carry about 25%. The CDR3 has 13 residues. V was shortened by 6 bases and J by 1 base, with 10 bases between the two germline ends.

The V and J genes are TRBV12-3 or TRBV12-4 and TRBJ2-7; no clear D gene. The sequencing used CD4+ T cells from PBMCs cultured with HCoV-229E spike peptides, collected before COVID-19 vaccination. The clonotype comes from a human donor who received a COVID-19 vaccine. CDR3 protein: CASRINWSYEQYF. DNA of the CDR3: TGTGCCAGCAGGATTAATTGGTCCTACGAGCAGTACTTC.